The clone carrying this T cell receptor (beta chain) was picked up a small number of times. Its matching antigen is unknown. This sample was included in a study of T-cell reconstitution after alpha-beta-depleted transplantation in children. Study-level points and caveats: Reportedly, roughly two months post-transplant, alpha-beta T cells arose from several hundred expanded graft clones. From newly produced T cells came most of the T-cell counts and diversity one year after transplant. Surviving recipient T cells and thymic progenitors underlay high day-60 TCRbeta diversity in some patients.

This sample's TCRbeta library carried unique molecular identifier barcodes. TCRdb re-called the PCR reads with MiXCR, one entry per CDR3 protein. The table includes approximately 490,000 distinct CDR3 sequences, approximately 10% detected once. The sample consisted of PBMCs, taken before TCRalphabeta/CD19-depleted stem cell transplant. The clonotype was recovered from a child aged 2-15 years with inherited bone marrow failure, due to receive a stem cell transplant.

The CDR3 bases are TGTGCCAGCAGTTTTGGACAGGGGGCCCACAATGAGCAGTTCTTC. Its translation is CASSFGQGAHNEQFF. The chain carries TRBV12-3 or TRBV12-4 and TRBJ2-1, with TRBD1 matching 11 bases. V gave up 3 bases and J gave up 5 bases; unmatched junction bases: 3. The CDR3 extends over 15 amino acids.